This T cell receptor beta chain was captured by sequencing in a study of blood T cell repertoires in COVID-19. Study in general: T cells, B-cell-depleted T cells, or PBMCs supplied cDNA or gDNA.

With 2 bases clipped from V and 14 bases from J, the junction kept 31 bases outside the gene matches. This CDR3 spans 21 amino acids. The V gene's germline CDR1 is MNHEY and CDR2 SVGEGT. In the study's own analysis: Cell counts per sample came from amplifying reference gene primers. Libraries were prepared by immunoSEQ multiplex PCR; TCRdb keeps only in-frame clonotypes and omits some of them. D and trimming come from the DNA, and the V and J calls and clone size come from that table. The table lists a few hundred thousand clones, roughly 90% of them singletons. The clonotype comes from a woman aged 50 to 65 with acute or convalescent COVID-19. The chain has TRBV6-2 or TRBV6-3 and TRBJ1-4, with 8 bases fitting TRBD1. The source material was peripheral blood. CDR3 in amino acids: CASSYPSGGELFLGRSRSLFF. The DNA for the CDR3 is TGTGCCAGCAGTTACCCGTCAGGGGGCGAACTATTCCTCGGTCGTAGCAGGAGTCTGTTTTTT.